A single sample gave rise to the 20 T cell receptor beta chains below, sequenced in a study of identical twins. TCRdb recomputed calls from the 5' RACE reads with MiXCR, one row per CDR3 protein. The profile shows a few hundred thousand distinct CDR3 sequences, around 9.7% of them singletons. Sample: naive T cells sorted from blood. These receptors all stem from a woman between 50 and 59 years old in good health.

A few counts support this clonotype. The rearrangement joins TRBV7-8 to TRBJ2-7; 10 bases match TRBD2. V gave up 3 bases and J gave up 0 bases; unmatched junction bases: 8. Per germline, CDR1 SGHVS and CDR2 FQNEAQ. The CDR3 has 17 amino acids. CDR3 bases: TGTGCCAGCAGCTTGCCCACTAGCGGGATGAGCTCCTACGAGCAGTACGTC. Protein product: CASSLPTSGMSSYEQYV.

This sequence joins TRBV7-2 and TRBJ2-1; 12 bases match TRBD2. The CDR3 has 17 residues. CDR1 is SGHTA and CDR2 is FQGNSA in the germline V gene. The V and J ends lost 1 base and 8 bases, in that order; junction bases with no gene match: 9. CDR3 loop: CASSLVASGRATHEQFF. Written as DNA, the CDR3 is TGTGCCAGCAGCTTAGTGGCTAGCGGGAGGGCCACACATGAGCAGTTCTTC. Drawing the rest from reference TRBV7-2 and TRBJ2-1, the complete variable domain is GAGVSQSPSNKVTEKGKDVELRCDPISGHTALYWYRQSLGQGLEFLIYFQGNSAPDKSGLPSDRFSAERTGGSVSTLTIQRTQQEDSAVYLCASSLVASGRATHEQFFGPGTRLTVL.

The V call is TRBV30, the J call TRBJ2-7; the D is unclear. The CDR3 is 12 amino acids. V lost 5 bases, J lost 5 bases, and 13 bases lay in between. CDR1 and CDR2 from the germline V gene are GTSNPN and SVGIG (reference sequence). The CDR3 bases are TGTGCCTGGGAAGGAAAGACGGACGAGCAGTACTTC. The encoded protein is CAWEGKTDEQYF. Full variable domain (rest looked up from reference TRBV30 and TRBJ2-7): SQTIHQWPATLVQPVGSPLSLECTVEGTSNPNLYWYRQAAGRGLQLLFYSVGIGQISSEVPQNLSASRPQDRQFILSSKKLLLSDSGFYLCAWEGKTDEQYFGPGTRLTVT.

This clonotype came up many times. J is TRBJ2-1 and V is TRBV29-1; the match to TRBD2 covers 12 bases. CDR3 size: 16 residues. V trimming: 2 bases; J trimming: 8 bases; junction bases outside the gene matches: 10. The germline V gene has CDR1 SQVTM and CDR2 ANQGSEA. The DNA of the CDR3 is TGCAGCGTTGAACTAGCGGGAGGGCTATTCCGCGATGAGCAGTTCTTC. It codes for CSVELAGGLFRDEQFF.

This clonotype occurred many times. The V and J genes are TRBV29-1 and TRBJ2-7; 8 bases are shared with TRBD2. V lost 7 bases and J lost 7; bases outside the gene matches: 15. The CDR3 has 14 amino acids. Germline V gene data show CDR1 as SQVTM and CDR2 as ANQGSEA. Here the CDR3 DNA reads TGCAGCGCGACAAGGACTAGCTCCCCCTGGGAGCAGTACTTC. The encoded protein is CSATRTSSPWEQYF.

For this clonotype: One end of the junction is discordant with germline, which a read error may explain. The V gene is TRBV20-1, the J gene TRBJ2-1; 10 bases map to TRBD2. Germline CDR1 reads DFQATT; CDR2 reads SNEGSKA (reference sequence). This CDR3 contains 14 residues. CDR3 nucleotide sequence: TGCAGTTCTAGTGGGACTAGCGATTACAATGAGCAGTTCTTC. Protein: CSSSGTSDYNEQFF.

This clonotype was seen many times. This chain uses TRBV4-1 with TRBJ2-5; D gene ambiguous. V was cut by 0 bases and J by 6 bases, with 14 bases left in between. Germline V gene lookup returns CDR1 MGHRA and CDR2 YSYEKL. The CDR3 runs to 15 residues. CDR3 DNA sequence: TGCGCCAGCAGCCAAGATGATAGTCTCAAAAAGACCCAGTACTTC. Encoded protein: CASSQDDSLKKTQYF.

This clonotype was observed a handful of times. The chain combines TRBV30 with TRBJ1-6; 8 bases line up with TRBD1. Germline trimming cut 4 bases from V and 7 bases from J; bases unmatched to any gene: 6. The CDR3 sequence is 14 residues long. Germline V lookup: CDR1 GTSNPN, CDR2 SVGIG (reference sequence). Written as DNA, the CDR3 is TGTGCCTGGAATACGGGACAGGAAAATTCACCCCTCCACTTT. Residues: CAWNTGQENSPLHF.

The chain employs TRBV4-2 and TRBJ2-1; TRBD2 aligns across 11 bases. The germline CDR1 and CDR2 sequences are LGHNA and YNFKEQ. The CDR3 is 15 amino acids. Trimming cost V 3 bases and J 8 bases; bases outside gene matches: 6. In DNA form, the CDR3 reads TGTGCCAGCAGCCAGGCGACTAGCGGGAACGATGAGCAGTTCTTC. It translates to CASSQATSGNDEQFF.

The chain joins TRBV12-3 or TRBV12-4 to TRBJ2-3; the D gene is possibly TRBD2 (6 bases). Trimming took off 3 bases at V and 5 bases at J, with 18 bases between the two ends. There are 16 residues in the CDR3. The CDR3 loop is CASSFRLILAKDTQYF. The CDR3 DNA reads as TGTGCCAGCAGTTTCCGTCTCATCCTAGCGAAAGATACGCAGTATTTT.

Many counts were recorded for this clonotype. The rearrangement joins TRBV14 to TRBJ2-1; 10 bases fit TRBD2. CDR3 length equals 19 residues. V trimming: 0 bases; J trimming: 1 base; junction bases outside the gene matches: 9. CDR1 is SGHDN, CDR2 FVKESK, per germline. The CDR3 DNA is TGTGCCAGCAGCCAAGATACTAGCGGGAAACTCTGGTCCTACAATGAGCAGTTCTTC. As protein: CASSQDTSGKLWSYNEQFF.

The chain has TRBV29-1 and TRBJ2-2; D is possibly TRBD1 (6 bases). V lost 3 bases, J lost 3 bases, and 17 bases lay in between. The CDR3 extends over 16 amino acids. The germline gives CDR1 SQVTM, CDR2 ANQGSEA. CDR3 loop: CSVEALPGHDTGELFF. For the CDR3, the DNA is TGCAGCGTTGAGGCACTTCCGGGACATGACACCGGGGAGCTGTTTTTT.

This chain joins TRBV6-2 or TRBV6-3 and TRBJ1-1, with 10 bases aligning to TRBD1. The CDR3 is 15 amino acids. V was clipped by 6 bases and J by 1 base; unmatched bases: 5. Per germline, CDR1 MNHEY and CDR2 SVGEGT. This chain's CDR3 is CASSRTGGSNTEAFF. The CDR3 DNA is TGTGCCAGCAGCCGGACAGGGGGTTCGAACACTGAAGCTTTCTTT.

This clonotype was found a few times. This chain connects TRBV25-1 to TRBJ1-1; D may be TRBD1 (5 bases). CDR1 and CDR2 (germline): MGHDK, SYGVNS. V lost 3 bases and J lost 2, with 7 bases in between. The CDR3 covers 13 residues. The CDR3 DNA is TGTGCCAGCAGTGATGACAGAAACACTGAAGCTTTCTTT. Translation gives CASSDDRNTEAFF.

This clonotype was observed a handful of times. V and J are TRBV4-2 and TRBJ2-7; 9 bases fit TRBD2. The CDR3 has 16 amino acids. J gave up 6 bases and V 1 base, and 10 bases lay outside the gene matches. The germline V gene has CDR1 LGHNA and CDR2 YNFKEQ. The CDR3: CASSQAPAGGRGEQYF. The CDR3 DNA follows: TGTGCCAGCAGCCAAGCCCCGGCGGGAGGGCGAGGCGAGCAGTACTTC.

This clonotype was observed many times. J is TRBJ1-1 and V is TRBV5-1; the D is unclear. V was trimmed by 0 bases and J by 1 base, leaving 7 bases between them. CDR3 length: 14 amino acids. Germline loops: CDR1 SGHRS, CDR2 YFSETQ. The CDR3 loop is CASSLVSRNTEAFF. CDR3 sequence (DNA): TGCGCCAGCAGCTTGGTAAGCAGGAACACTGAAGCTTTCTTT.

This clonotype occurred many times. This rearrangement joins TRBV5-1 to TRBJ1-2; D is uncertain. Looked up from germline, CDR1 is SGHRS and CDR2 is YFSETQ. Trimming cost V 0 bases and J 6 bases, with 15 bases left between them. The CDR3 contains 15 residues. As DNA, the CDR3 is TGCGCCAGCAGCTTGGGGACGTCGGAATCACATGGCTACACCTTC. Its translation is CASSLGTSESHGYTF.

The rearrangement links TRBV18 to TRBJ2-3, with 7 bases lining up with TRBD2. With 1 base clipped from V and 7 bases from J, the junction kept 8 bases outside the gene matches. CDR3 length: 15 residues. Germline V gives CDR1 KGHSH, CDR2 LQKENI. CDR3 DNA sequence: TGTGCCAGCTCACCACAGGCGGGAGCGGGGAATACGCAGTATTTT. This encodes CASSPQAGAGNTQYF.

V usage is TRBV3-1 and J usage is TRBJ2-1; D remains unclear. The CDR3 extends over 14 amino acids. Germline loops: CDR1 LGHDT, CDR2 YNNKEL (reference sequence). The ends were cut back, 4 bases at V and 2 bases at J, with 9 bases in the middle. CDR3 sequence (DNA): TGTGCCAGCAGCCCTATACCGGCCTACAATGAGCAGTTCTTC. Protein product: CASSPIPAYNEQFF.

The chain combines TRBV24-1 with TRBJ2-5; weak D call: TRBD2 (6 bases). Germline loops: CDR1 KGHDR, CDR2 SFDVKD. This CDR3 region has 15 residues. Trimming removed 5 bases at V and 2 bases at J, with 14 bases between. The CDR3 bases are TGTGCCACCAGTGTTCATAGCGGTTCGCAAGAGACCCAGTACTTC. Protein: CATSVHSGSQETQYF.